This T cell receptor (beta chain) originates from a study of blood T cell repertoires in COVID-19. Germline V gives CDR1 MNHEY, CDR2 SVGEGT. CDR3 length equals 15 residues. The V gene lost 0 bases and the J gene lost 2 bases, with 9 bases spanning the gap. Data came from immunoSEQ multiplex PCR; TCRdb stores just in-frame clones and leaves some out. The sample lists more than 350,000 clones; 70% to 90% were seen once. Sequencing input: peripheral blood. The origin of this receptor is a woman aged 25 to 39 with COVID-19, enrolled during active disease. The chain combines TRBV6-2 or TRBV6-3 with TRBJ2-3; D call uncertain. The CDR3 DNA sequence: TGTGCCAGCAGTTACTCATCAGGTGACACAGATACGCAGTATTTT. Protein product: CASSYSSGDTDTQYF.